This paragraph reports one T cell receptor (beta chain). The antigen remains unidentified. From germline, CDR1 is MNHNS and CDR2 SASEGT. This CDR3 has 13 amino acids. V was clipped by 7 bases and J by 2 bases, with 9 bases between them. This sample was taken from a study of chemoradiotherapy in HPV16-positive cancers. Study details: A couple of HPV16-positive patients' cells yielded candidate HPV-specific clones and common motifs. Overall study results and limits: Non-HPV-specific T cells did not expand in tumors during treatment, whereas candidate HPV-specific clones and E7-related motifs did.

Over chemoradiotherapy, repertoires were sampled more than once. Libraries were prepared by immunoSEQ multiplex PCR; TCRdb keeps only in-frame clonotypes and omits some of them. The data contain more than 4,000 clones, more than 85% of them singletons. This receptor was identified in a human donor with HPV-associated anogenital cancer. The specimen comprised tumor tissue, sampled from a patient who underwent chemoradiotherapy. The gene calls are TRBV6-1 and TRBJ1-5; D remains ambiguous. CDR3 DNA: TGTGCCAGCAACCGTATTGGCAATCAGCCCCAGCATTTT. Amino acid sequence: CASNRIGNQPQHF.